Included here is one TCR beta chain sequence, with context. The data stem from a study of blood T cell repertoires in COVID-19. Trimming took 3 bases from V and 3 from J; bases not matched to a gene: 0. Germline CDR1 is SGHRS and CDR2 is YFSETQ. There are 13 residues in the CDR3. The protocol was immunoSEQ multiplex PCR, while the TCRdb copy is restricted to in-frame clones and leaves out a portion. This table has some 140,000 clones, roughly 90% appearing once. Sequencing was carried out using peripheral blood. This rearrangement joins TRBV5-1 to TRBJ2-5, with 9 bases fitting TRBD1. The sequence was obtained from a man over 45 with active or convalescent COVID-19. The CDR3 region is CASSWTGEETQYF. The DNA for the CDR3 is TGCGCCAGCAGCTGGACAGGGGAAGAGACCCAGTACTTC. The full variable domain, completed using reference TRBV5-1 and TRBJ2-5, is KAGVTQTPRYLIKTRGQQVTLSCSPISGHRSVSWYQQTPGQGLQFLFEYFSETQRNKGNFPGRFSGRQFSNSRSEMNVSTLELGDSALYLCASSWTGEETQYFGPGTRLLVL.